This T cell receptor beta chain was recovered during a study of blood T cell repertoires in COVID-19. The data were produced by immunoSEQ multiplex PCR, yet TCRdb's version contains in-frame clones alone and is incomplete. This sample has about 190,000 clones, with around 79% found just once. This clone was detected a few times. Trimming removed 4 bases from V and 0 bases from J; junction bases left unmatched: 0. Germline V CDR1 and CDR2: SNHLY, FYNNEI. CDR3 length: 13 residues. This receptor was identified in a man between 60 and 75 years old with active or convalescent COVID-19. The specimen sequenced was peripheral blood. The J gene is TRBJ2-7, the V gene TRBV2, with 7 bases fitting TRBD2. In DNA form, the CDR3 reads TGTGCCAGCAGTGGACTAGCCTCCTACGAGCAGTACTTC. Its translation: CASSGLASYEQYF.